This T cell receptor beta chain comes out of a study of T cell responses to AZD1222 COVID-19 vaccine. On this clone itself: Antigen specificity is unknown.

Overall study results and limits: Unmutated variant regions are reportedly the target of nearly half of TCRs that are spike-specific. Regions 160-218 and 743-854 held dominance among vaccine-associated CD4 TCRs, which spanned spike.

Profiled with immunoSEQ multiplex PCR; TCRdb holds only in-frame clones, not every one. The sample includes approximately 200,000 clones, roughly 92% seen only once; the top ten take 0.95% to 1.1%. V was pared by 2 bases and J by 2 bases, with 12 bases of the junction left unmatched. This CDR3 contains 19 residues. Germline V gene data show CDR1 as PRHDT and CDR2 as FYEKMQ (reference sequence). J is TRBJ2-6 and V is TRBV13; 7 nucleotides match TRBD1. The source of this sequence is an adult who received the AZD1222 COVID-19 vaccine. Material: peripheral blood, obtained 28 days after the second AZD1222 dose. The CDR3 DNA reads as TGTGCCAGCAGCTTACCCCTGGGCAGGGGGTTTACTGGGGCCAACGTCCTGACTTTC. It is translated as CASSLPLGRGFTGANVLTF.